This TCR beta chain was recovered during a study of regulatory T cells. Patients, 2 to 39 years old, had expanded memory T-cell proportions. The PCR used 52 TRBV and 13 TRBJ primers. Sequencing used immunoSEQ multiplex PCR; TCRdb keeps in-frame clones, though not all of them. The sample contains 15,000 or so clones, roughly 90% of which appear only once. Germline CDR1 is SGHKS and CDR2 is YYEKEE (reference sequence). Trimming stripped 3 bases from V and 8 bases from J, with 11 bases between. The CDR3 loop spans 12 amino acids. This clonotype originated in a person aged 18 to 30 with CD3G deficiency. This chain uses TRBV5-5 with TRBJ1-2; D is unclear. Source material: CD8+ T cells sorted from blood. The CDR3 region has the DNA TGTGCCAGCAGCTCCTCGCCGGAAGGCTACACCTTC. Protein sequence: CASSSSPEGYTF.